Listed here are 9 T cell receptor beta chains from one sample, sequenced in a study of blood T cell repertoires in COVID-19. Clones were read by immunoSEQ multiplex PCR, and TCRdb kept only the in-frame ones, dropping some. The top ten hold about 0.7% of the sample, which has about 260,000 clones, over 75% seen once. Specimen: peripheral blood. These receptors were taken from a human donor in a cohort sampled during active COVID-19.

The chain is built from TRBV13 and TRBJ2-6, with 7 bases aligning to TRBD1. Germline V gene data show CDR1 as PRHDT and CDR2 as FYEKMQ (reference sequence). V lost 3 bases and J lost 1; bases outside the gene matches: 24. The CDR3 is 23 amino acids. CDR3 DNA: TGTGCCAGCAGCTTGCAGCGAACCGGGACAGTCGACCAACGTAAGTCTGGGGCCAACGTCCTGACTTTC. Its translation is CASSLQRTGTVDQRKSGANVLTF.

The rearrangement joins TRBV9 to TRBJ1-2, with TRBD1 matching over 8 bases. This CDR3 has 16 amino acids. J lost 6 bases, V lost 0 bases, and 10 bases had no gene match. The germline gives CDR1 SGDLS, CDR2 YYNGEE. CDR3 loop: CASSVEPGGAPDGYTF. CDR3 nucleotide sequence: TGTGCCAGCAGCGTAGAGCCAGGGGGCGCCCCGGATGGCTACACCTTC. The full variable domain, in which reference TRBV9 and TRBJ1-2 provide the parts outside the CDR3, is DSGVTQTPKHLITATGQRVTLRCSPRSGDLSVYWYQQSLDQGLQFLIQYYNGEERAKGNILERFSAQQFPDLHSELNLSSLELGDSALYFCASSVEPGGAPDGYTFGSGTRLTVV.

The chain uses TRBV6-5 and TRBJ2-7; D might be TRBD2 (5 bases). V lost 10 bases and J lost 4, with 20 bases in between. CDR3 length: 14 residues. Germline CDR1 and CDR2: MNHEY and SVGAGI. CDR3 protein: CAIPVRAEDYEQYF. The CDR3 nucleotides read TGTGCCATCCCGGTGAGGGCAGAAGATTACGAGCAGTACTTC.

As concerns this clone: Distinct nucleotide sequences in the sample also encode this CDR3. The chain employs TRBV6-1 and TRBJ1-3, with D unresolved. The length of the CDR3 is 12 residues. The V gene's germline CDR1 is MNHNS and CDR2 SASEGT. V lost 2 bases to trimming and J lost 4 bases, with 3 bases between them. CDR3 sequence reads: CASSELGNTIYF. CDR3 nucleotides: TGTGCCAGCAGTGAATTAGGAAACACCATATATTTT.

The CDR3 DNA reads TGCGCCAGCAGTCTCCGGACAGGGCCCAATCAGCCCCAGCATTTT. Its protein product is CASSLRTGPNQPQHF. This chain links TRBV10-2 with TRBJ1-5, with 8 nucleotides matching TRBD1. This CDR3 has 15 residues. Trimming cost V 5 bases and J 3 bases; bases outside gene matches: 6. CDR1 is WSHSY, CDR2 SAAADI, per germline.

This chain links TRBV4-3 with TRBJ2-7; 10 bases match TRBD2. CDR3 length: 17 amino acids. Unmatched junction bases numbered 10, after V lost 0 bases and J lost 5 bases. Germline CDR1 is LGHNA and CDR2 is YSLEER. CDR3 nucleotide sequence: TGCGCCAGCAGCCAAGAAAAGCCGGGACTAGCGTTCCACGAGCAGTACTTC. It specifies CASSQEKPGLAFHEQYF.

This clone was detected a few times. The chain uses TRBV10-1 and TRBJ1-1, with 12 bases that match TRBD1. Germline V gene sequence: CDR1 WNHNN, CDR2 SYGVQD (reference sequence). CDR3 length: 15 amino acids. The J segment lost 1 base and the V segment lost 6 bases, leaving 3 bases of the junction unmatched. The CDR3 here is CASSRDRGRNTEAFF. In nucleotides, the CDR3 is TGCGCCAGCAGCCGGGACAGGGGGCGGAACACTGAAGCTTTCTTT.

The rearrangement links TRBV3-1 (or the pseudogene TRBV3-2) to TRBJ1-2; possibly TRBD1 for D (5 bases). Germline V gene data show CDR1 as LGHDT and CDR2 as YNNKEL (reference sequence). The CDR3 has 16 amino acids. V was shortened by 1 base and J by 0 bases, with 12 bases between the two germline ends. The CDR3 region is CASSQGGGQANYGYTF. In nucleotides, the CDR3 is TGTGCCAGCAGCCAAGGGGGGGGTCAAGCTAACTATGGCTACACCTTC.

The V call is TRBV15, the J call TRBJ2-7; TRBD2 is a possible D gene (7 bases). The length of the CDR3 is 16 residues. CDR1 is LNHNV and CDR2 is YYDKDF in the germline V gene (reference sequence). V lost 3 bases and J 3 bases, leaving 18 bases between the germline ends. DNA for the CDR3: TGTGCCACCAGCAGCCTAATGCGGGGGCGCCTCTACGAGCAGTACTTC. Its translation: CATSSLMRGRLYEQYF.